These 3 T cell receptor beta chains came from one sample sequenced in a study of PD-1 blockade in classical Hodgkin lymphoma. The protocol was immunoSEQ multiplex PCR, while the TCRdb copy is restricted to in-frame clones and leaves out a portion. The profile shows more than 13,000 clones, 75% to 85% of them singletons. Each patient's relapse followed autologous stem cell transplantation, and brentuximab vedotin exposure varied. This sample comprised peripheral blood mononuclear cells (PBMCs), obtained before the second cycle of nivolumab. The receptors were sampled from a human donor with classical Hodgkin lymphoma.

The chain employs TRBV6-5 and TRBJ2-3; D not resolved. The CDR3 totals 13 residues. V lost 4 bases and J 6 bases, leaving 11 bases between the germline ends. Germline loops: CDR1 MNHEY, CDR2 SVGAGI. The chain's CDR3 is CASSFNALDTQYF. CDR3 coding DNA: TGTGCCAGCAGTTTCAACGCCCTGGATACGCAGTATTTT.

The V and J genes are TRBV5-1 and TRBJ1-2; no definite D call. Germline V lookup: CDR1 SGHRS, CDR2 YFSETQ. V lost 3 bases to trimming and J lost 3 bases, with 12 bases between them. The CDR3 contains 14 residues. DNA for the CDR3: TGCGCCAGCAGCTACATAAGTGGGGACTATGGCTACACCTTC. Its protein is CASSYISGDYGYTF.

The CDR3 region has the DNA TGTGCCAGCAGCCGAGAGGGGGCCAAAAACATTCAGTACTTC. Protein product: CASSREGAKNIQYF. The chain uses TRBV7-2 and TRBJ2-4; either TRBD1 or TRBD2 may supply D (5 bases each). Looked up from germline, CDR1 is SGHTA and CDR2 is FQGNSA. V was clipped by 5 bases and J by 1 base, with 9 bases between them. The CDR3 is 14 amino acids.